This TCR beta chain was recorded in a study of OX40 agonist ivuxolimab in advanced cancers. Germline CDR1 is ENHRY and CDR2 is SYGVKD. This CDR3 is 15 amino acids long. The V gene lost 6 bases and the J gene lost 1 base, with 16 bases spanning the gap. TCRdb's table, derived via immunoSEQ multiplex PCR, lists solely in-frame clones and lacks some. The sample holds 65,000 to 70,000 clones, about three quarters seen once. The gene calls are TRBV10-3 and TRBJ2-7; D gene ambiguous. The source was CD4+ or CD8+ T cells sorted from blood, collected in a trial of the OX40 agonist ivuxolimab. This clonotype was sampled from an adult with an advanced solid tumor such as melanoma, head and neck, liver or kidney cancer. The CDR3 loop reads CAISPTRRGSYEQYF. The DNA for the CDR3 is TGTGCCATCAGCCCGACGAGGCGTGGGTCCTACGAGCAGTACTTC.